This entry lists 27 T cell receptor beta chains sequenced from one sample in a study of identical twins. TCRdb re-analysed the 5' RACE reads in MiXCR, keeping a single row per CDR3 protein. The table records 500,000 or so distinct CDR3 sequences, roughly 13% of them present only once. The sample was also linked to a second study, of yellow fever vaccine responses in identical twins.

The sequenced sample consisted of CD4+ T cells sorted from blood. The receptors were gathered from a woman between 18 and 29 years old in good health.

This clonotype was seen many times. The chain joins TRBV12-3 or TRBV12-4 to TRBJ1-6; 9 nucleotides agree with TRBD1. This CDR3 spans 15 amino acids. Germline trimming cut 7 bases from V and 7 bases from J; bases unmatched to any gene: 8. The chain's CDR3 is CASTGRQGVNSPLHF. The CDR3 bases are TGTGCCAGCACCGGGAGACAGGGGGTGAATTCACCCCTCCACTTT.

The V gene is TRBV6-5, the J gene TRBJ2-7; 8 bases fit TRBD1. The germline V gene encodes CDR1 MNHEY and CDR2 SVGAGI. The CDR3 is made up of 16 amino acids. V dropped 0 bases and J dropped 3; count of bases not matched to a gene: 7. The CDR3 DNA reads as TGTGCCAGCAGTTACTCGGCCGACAGGGGAAGCTACGAGCAGTACTTC. This translates into CASSYSADRGSYEQYF.

CDR3 loop: CASASLYNEQFF. Here the CDR3 DNA reads TGTGCCAGCGCTAGCCTATACAATGAGCAGTTCTTC. The J gene is TRBJ2-1, the V gene TRBV3-1; tentative D call: TRBD2 (5 bases). This CDR3 has 12 amino acids. Germline V lookup: CDR1 LGHDT, CDR2 YNNKEL (reference sequence). V lost 8 bases, J lost 4 bases, and 9 bases lay in between.

The chain employs TRBV27 and TRBJ2-5; D is unresolved. The CDR3 spans 14 residues. Per germline, CDR1 MNHEY and CDR2 SMNVEV (reference sequence). V lost 2 bases, J lost 5 bases, and 12 bases lay in between. CDR3 in amino acids: CASSLMYGGETQYF. The CDR3 DNA reads as TGTGCCAGCAGTTTAATGTATGGTGGGGAGACCCAGTACTTC.

The chain combines TRBV20-1 with TRBJ1-2; D gene uncertain. Germline CDR1 reads DFQATT; CDR2 reads SNEGSKA (reference sequence). There are 14 residues in the CDR3. The V and J ends lost 6 bases and 8 bases respectively, with 22 bases between them. The CDR3 DNA is TGCAGTGCCGACCCCGGGTCTACGCGGCGGGGCTACACCTTC. It codes for CSADPGSTRRGYTF.

This clonotype was detected many times. This chain connects TRBV20-1 to TRBJ2-1; 7 bases line up with TRBD1. Germline V gene data show CDR1 as DFQATT and CDR2 as SNEGSKA (reference sequence). This CDR3 is 16 amino acids long. With V trimmed by 1 base and J by 0 bases, 6 bases remained unmatched. The CDR3 reads CSARGLGTDSYNEQFF. The DNA of the CDR3 is TGCAGTGCTAGAGGCCTCGGGACAGACTCCTACAATGAGCAGTTCTTC.

This clonotype was counted ten times or more. The rearrangement joins TRBV6-5 to TRBJ2-1; no reliable D call. Between the trimmed V and J ends, which lost 4 bases and 4 bases, there was a span of 8 bases. This CDR3 region has 13 residues. The germline gives CDR1 MNHEY, CDR2 SVGAGI. The CDR3 DNA sequence: TGTGCCAGCAGTTCGCAGGTGTACAATGAGCAGTTCTTC. This codes for CASSSQVYNEQFF.

This clonotype was counted a few times. J is TRBJ2-1 and V is TRBV13; D may match TRBD1 or TRBD2 (5 bases each). The CDR3 contains 15 residues. Trimming stripped 3 bases from V and 0 bases from J, with 9 bases between. The germline gives CDR1 PRHDT, CDR2 FYEKMQ (reference sequence). CDR3 residues: CASSLRGASYNEQFF. CDR3 sequence (DNA): TGTGCCAGCAGCTTGAGAGGGGCCTCCTACAATGAGCAGTTCTTC.

This chain links TRBV6-1 with TRBJ1-1; possible D gene TRBD1, 5 bases. Trimming stripped 7 bases from V and 0 bases from J, with 12 bases between. Germline CDR1 MNHNS, CDR2 SASEGT. CDR3 length equals 14 residues. The CDR3 DNA sequence: TGTGCCAGCACAGATGGGGCGATGAACACTGAAGCTTTCTTT. It encodes CASTDGAMNTEAFF.

The chain links TRBV20-1 to TRBJ2-1, with D unclear. V lost 0 bases and J lost 2, with 11 bases in between. The germline gives CDR1 DFQATT, CDR2 SNEGSKA (reference sequence). CDR3 length equals 15 residues. The CDR3 spells CSARETVSTYNEQFF. The CDR3 bases are TGCAGTGCTAGAGAAACAGTGTCCACCTACAATGAGCAGTTCTTC.

This clonotype was seen a handful of times. The rearrangement links TRBV20-1 to TRBJ2-7; D uncertain. CDR1 DFQATT and CDR2 SNEGSKA come from the germline V gene (reference sequence). The CDR3 extends over 12 amino acids. Trimming took 0 bases from V and 1 from J, leaving 4 bases between them. The CDR3 DNA follows: TGCAGTGCTAGAGATTGGTCCTACGAGCAGTACTTC. It codes for CSARDWSYEQYF.

The chain uses TRBV10-3 and TRBJ2-2; 10 bases match TRBD2. Germline trimming cut 8 bases from V and 1 base from J; bases unmatched to any gene: 10. Germline V gives CDR1 ENHRY, CDR2 SYGVKD. The CDR3 runs to 17 residues. The DNA for the CDR3 is TGTGCCATCCTCAAGGCTAGCGGGGGACTGAACACCGGGGAGCTGTTTTTT. Translation gives CAILKASGGLNTGELFF.

In DNA form, the CDR3 reads TGTGCCAGCAGCCTCCGGGACAGATATTCACCCCTCCACTTT. As protein: CASSLRDRYSPLHF. V and J are TRBV7-8 and TRBJ1-6; TRBD1 agrees at 7 bases. The CDR3 runs 14 residues. The germline V gene encodes CDR1 SGHVS and CDR2 FQNEAQ. J lost 8 bases, V lost 5 bases, and 6 bases had no gene match.

This clonotype was counted ten times or more. V is TRBV7-2 and J is TRBJ2-2; unclear D gene. Germline V gene lookup returns CDR1 SGHTA and CDR2 FQGNSA. This CDR3 region has 11 residues. Between the trimmed V and J ends, which lost 3 bases and 8 bases, there was a span of 4 bases. CDR3 residues: CASSFRGELFF. The DNA of the CDR3 is TGTGCCAGCAGCTTTAGGGGGGAGCTGTTTTTT. The full variable domain, with the rest looked up from reference TRBV7-2 and TRBJ2-2, is GAGVSQSPSNKVTEKGKDVELRCDPISGHTALYWYRQSLGQGLEFLIYFQGNSAPDKSGLPSDRFSAERTGGSVSTLTIQRTQQEDSAVYLCASSFRGELFFGEGSRLTVL.

J is TRBJ1-3 and V is TRBV20-1; D is undetermined. CDR1 is DFQATT and CDR2 is SNEGSKA in the germline V gene (reference sequence). Deletions cut 0 bases from V and 0 bases from J, with 6 bases between. The CDR3 runs to 14 residues. CDR3 residues: CSARDLNSGNTIYF. The DNA for the CDR3 is TGCAGTGCTAGAGATCTCAACTCTGGAAACACCATATATTTT.

The chain links TRBV2 to TRBJ2-1; D possibly corresponds to TRBD1 (5 bases). The CDR3 has 22 amino acids. The V gene's germline CDR1 is SNHLY and CDR2 FYNNEI. V dropped 4 bases and J dropped 4 bases, with 35 bases sitting between them. The CDR3 sequence is CASSVLLPGAVDSRRLYNEQFF. The CDR3 nucleotides are TGTGCCAGCAGTGTCCTCCTCCCTGGGGCAGTCGATAGTCGTCGCTTATACAATGAGCAGTTCTTC. The full variable domain, completed using reference TRBV2 and TRBJ2-1, is EPEVTQTPSHQVTQMGQEVILRCVPISNHLYFYWYRQILGQKVEFLVSFYNNEISEKSEIFDDQFSVERPDGSNFTLKIRSTKLEDSAMYFCASSVLLPGAVDSRRLYNEQFFGPGTRLTVL.

The chain uses TRBV5-5 and TRBJ2-7; D not resolved. V lost 0 bases and J 3 bases, leaving 19 bases between the germline ends. The CDR3 totals 17 residues. Germline values: CDR1 SGHKS, CDR2 YYEKEE (reference sequence). The CDR3 is CASSLGNVQSWIYEQYF. CDR3 nucleotides: TGTGCCAGCAGCTTGGGGAACGTACAATCATGGATCTACGAGCAGTACTTC.

This clonotype has at least ten counts. CDR3 sequence (DNA): TGTGCCAGCAGCGTGGACAGGAGCACAGATACGCAGTATTTT. It codes for CASSVDRSTDTQYF. The gene calls are TRBV2 and TRBJ2-3; TRBD1 matches at 7 bases. Unmatched junction bases numbered 3, after V lost 6 bases and J lost 0 bases. The germline CDR1 and CDR2 sequences are SNHLY and FYNNEI. The CDR3 consists of 14 residues.

This clonotype was counted only a few times. V is TRBV5-1 and J is TRBJ1-1; D not certain. The ends were cut back, 5 bases at V and 4 bases at J, with 9 bases in the middle. CDR1 SGHRS and CDR2 YFSETQ come from the germline V gene. The CDR3 totals 12 residues. Here the CDR3 reads CASRDMSTEAFF. In nucleotides, the CDR3 is TGCGCCAGCAGAGACATGAGCACTGAAGCTTTCTTT.

This sequence joins TRBV19 and TRBJ2-5; perhaps TRBD1 as D (5 bases). V lost 1 base to trimming and J lost 0 bases, with 6 bases between them. The CDR3 covers 14 residues. The V gene's germline CDR1 is LNHDA and CDR2 SQIVND (reference sequence). The CDR3 here is CASSIGQYQETQYF. The CDR3 coding sequence is TGTGCCAGTAGTATAGGACAGTACCAAGAGACCCAGTACTTC. Using reference TRBV19 and TRBJ2-5 for the parts outside the CDR3, the full variable domain is DGGITQSPKYLFRKEGQNVTLSCEQNLNHDAMYWYRQDPGQGLRLIYYSQIVNDFQKGDIAEGYSVSREKKESFPLTVTSAQKNPTAFYLCASSIGQYQETQYFGPGTRLLVL.

This clonotype showed up just a few times. This chain connects TRBV7-6 to TRBJ2-3; TRBD2 matches at 14 bases. V shed 5 bases and J 3 bases; nucleotides not matched to a gene: 7. This CDR3 region has 17 residues. Germline lookup yields CDR1 SGHVS and CDR2 FNYEAQ. CDR3: CASSAGTSGSWTDTQYF. The CDR3 DNA is TGTGCCAGCAGCGCCGGGACTAGCGGGAGTTGGACAGATACGCAGTATTTT.

The chain's CDR3 is CASRPGQENEQFF. CDR3 nucleotide sequence: TGTGCCAGCAGACCGGGACAGGAGAATGAGCAGTTCTTC. The rearrangement uses TRBV11-1 and TRBJ2-1, with 8 bases fitting TRBD1. With V trimmed by 6 bases and J by 7 bases, 5 bases remained unmatched. Germline V gives CDR1 SGHAT, CDR2 FQDESV (reference sequence). The CDR3 is made up of 13 amino acids.

This rearrangement joins TRBV7-9 to TRBJ2-5; D is perhaps TRBD1 (6 bases). The CDR3 covers 15 residues. Germline CDR1 is SEHNR and CDR2 is FQNEAQ (reference sequence). The ends were cut back, 1 base at V and 5 bases at J, with 14 bases in the middle. The CDR3 DNA follows: TGTGCCAGCAGCTTAGAACCAGGGGCTGGGGAGACCCAGTACTTC. It codes for CASSLEPGAGETQYF.

This clonotype showed up just a few times. The chain couples TRBV6-5 to TRBJ2-2; tentatively, D is TRBD1 (6 bases). The CDR3 runs to 14 residues. Germline V gene lookup returns CDR1 MNHEY and CDR2 SVGAGI. V was trimmed by 4 bases and J by 2 bases, leaving 8 bases between them. CDR3 protein: CASSWTENTGELFF. Written as DNA, the CDR3 is TGTGCCAGCAGTTGGACAGAAAACACCGGGGAGCTGTTTTTT.

The chain is built from TRBV12-3 or TRBV12-4 and TRBJ2-7; 9 bases agree with TRBD2. The trim removed 6 bases at V and 3 bases at J, leaving 3 bases unmatched. The CDR3 has 13 residues. CDR3 sequence (DNA): TGTGCCAGCAGGCTAGCGGGGAACTACGAGCAGTACTTC. Encoded protein: CASRLAGNYEQYF.

This chain uses TRBV6-2 or TRBV6-3 with TRBJ2-1; 11 bases fit TRBD1. CDR3 length: 15 amino acids. Germline V lookup: CDR1 MNHEY, CDR2 SVGEGT. Trimming took 6 bases from V and 6 from J; bases not matched to a gene: 7. The chain's CDR3 is CASRYHGTGGNEQFF. CDR3 nucleotide sequence: TGTGCCAGCAGATATCACGGGACAGGGGGCAATGAGCAGTTCTTC.

The gene calls are TRBV6-5 and TRBJ1-1; TRBD1 agrees at 10 bases. This CDR3 has 15 amino acids. In germline, CDR1 is MNHEY, CDR2 SVGAGI. Germline trimming cut 5 bases from V and 4 bases from J; bases unmatched to any gene: 7. CDR3 loop: CASSNDRGRVTEAFF. CDR3 nucleotides: TGTGCCAGCAGTAACGACAGGGGGCGGGTCACTGAAGCTTTCTTT.